Listed below are T cell receptor beta chains from one sample, sequenced in a study of T cells in Graves' hyperthyroidism and ophthalmopathy. One entry per CDR3 protein, called by TCRdb with MiXCR from the multiplex PCR reads. Of 250,000 to 350,000 distinct CDR3 sequences listed, over 15% are singletons. The sample comprised blood. These receptors all stem from a man aged 25-45 years with Graves' hyperthyroidism. The conserved cysteine and the conserved F or W are not part of the CDR3 here. The order of the fields is V gene, CDR3 protein.

TRBV2 ASGDPLSGANVLT
TRBV11-2 ASSPRGEQF
TRBV11-1 ASSSPQDRADEQY
TRBV12-3/TRBV12-4 ASSPSSDSPYEQY
TRBV6-1 ASSGRGGGQEIDTQY
TRBV5-1 ASSLGEYEQY
TRBV11-3 ASSSRTGGEETQY
TRBV28 ASSSTGSSTDTQY
TRBV30 AWSRSSNQPQH
TRBV11-2 ASSSRLLGGEF
TRBV5-1 ASSLDNSYGCT
TRBV6-4 ASSRGPGSTEAF
TRBV6-1 ASESGGGTYEQY
TRBV2 ACTRVSTDTQY
TRBV5-1 ASSLHREGAF
TRBV19 ASSVGARGYTQY
TRBV3-1 ASSPWTGNEQF
TRBV20-1 SAMVGTQY
TRBV28 ASSFATGNTGELF
TRBV24-1 ATSVGDESLLTGYT
TRBV3-1 ASSQDWTNTIY
TRBV7-9 ASKAGAQSPLH
TRBV6-1 ASSPTSGLAGESSYNEQF
TRBV7-3 ASSPPGPTGELF
TRBV18 ASSPIDREETQY
TRBV6-1 ASRQGSSYGYT
TRBV10-3 AISGSTLDSPLNNEQF
TRBV6-1 ASSTTSGRSDTQY
TRBV7-8 ASSLGLGGYEQF
TRBV24-1 ATQIKGTDTQY
TRBV7-3 ASSPQGARSGANVLT
TRBV27 ASSLWGRLSQPQH
TRBV11-1 ASSLASGTQETQY
TRBV12-3/TRBV12-4 ASSPRGSLDEQF
TRBV5-1 ASSPSGTPGNTIY
TRBV10-3 AIAGLAGADTQY
TRBV2 ASLTPSTDTQY
TRBV29-1 SVADTSRSYEQY
TRBV7-9 ASRASGTGGLTDTQY
TRBV3-1 ASSFEGLAGSGTNEQY
TRBV30 AWSLTVTQY
TRBV5-1 ASSLASEQY
TRBV28 ASRPYRGSEY
TRBV7-9 ASSSDGEQY
TRBV20-1 SARMLLSSGNRYNEQF
TRBV18 ASSPPFRKNTDTQY
TRBV4-2 ASSQDLRQETQY
TRBV29-1 SVIGSGADTQY
TRBV20-1 SAREGGTPYEQY
TRBV20-1 SARESRGQGDSPLH
TRBV3-1 ASSQEPLAGGNEQF
TRBV15 ATSRDRRERNGELF
TRBV5-4 ASSLPAGLNTGELF
TRBV5-4 ASSLSPADSGRGYNEQF
TRBV5-1 ASSPEAGVPDGYT
TRBV9 ASSARGSSYNEQF
TRBV5-1 ASSLVPSPNEQF